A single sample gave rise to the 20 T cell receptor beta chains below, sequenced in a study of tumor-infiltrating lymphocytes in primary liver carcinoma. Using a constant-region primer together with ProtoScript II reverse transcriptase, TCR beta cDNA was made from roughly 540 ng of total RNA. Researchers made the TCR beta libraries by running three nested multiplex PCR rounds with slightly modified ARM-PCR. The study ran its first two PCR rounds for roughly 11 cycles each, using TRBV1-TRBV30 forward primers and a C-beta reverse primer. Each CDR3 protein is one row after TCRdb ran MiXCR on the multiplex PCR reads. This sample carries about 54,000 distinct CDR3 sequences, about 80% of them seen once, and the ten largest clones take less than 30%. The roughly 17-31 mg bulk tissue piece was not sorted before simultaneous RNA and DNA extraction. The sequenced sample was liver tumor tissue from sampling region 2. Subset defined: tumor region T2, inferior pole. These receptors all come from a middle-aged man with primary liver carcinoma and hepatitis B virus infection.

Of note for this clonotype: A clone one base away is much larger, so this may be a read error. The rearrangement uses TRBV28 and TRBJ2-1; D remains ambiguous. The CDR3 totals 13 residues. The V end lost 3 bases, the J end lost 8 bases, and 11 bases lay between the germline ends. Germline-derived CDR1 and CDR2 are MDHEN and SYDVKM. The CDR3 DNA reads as TGTGCCAGCAGTTTCCGCTTATACGATGAGCAGTTCTTC. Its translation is CASSFRLYDEQFF.

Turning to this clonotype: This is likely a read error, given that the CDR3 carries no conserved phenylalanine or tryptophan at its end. CDR3 loop: CASRSRDWTHQETQYL. For the CDR3, the DNA is TGTGCCAGCAGATCTCGGGACTGGACCCACCAAGAGACTCAGTACTTA. The V call is TRBV11-2, the J call TRBJ2-5, with TRBD2 as a possible D gene (6 bases). Germline-derived CDR1 and CDR2 are SGHAT and FQNNGV. This CDR3 spans 16 amino acids.

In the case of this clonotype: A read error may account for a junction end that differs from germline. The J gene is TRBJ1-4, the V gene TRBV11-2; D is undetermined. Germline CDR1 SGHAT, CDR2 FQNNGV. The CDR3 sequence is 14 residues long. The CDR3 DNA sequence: TGTTCCAGCAGCTTAGCGGTTGGGAACGAAAAACTGTTTTTT. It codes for CSSSLAVGNEKLFF.

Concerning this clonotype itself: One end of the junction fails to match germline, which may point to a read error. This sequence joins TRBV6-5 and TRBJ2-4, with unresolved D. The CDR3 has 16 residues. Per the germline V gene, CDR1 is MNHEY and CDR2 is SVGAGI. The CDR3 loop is CASSFDQDIAKNLQYF. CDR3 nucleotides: TGTGCCAGCAGTTTCGACCAAGATATAGCCAAAAACCTTCAGTACTTC.

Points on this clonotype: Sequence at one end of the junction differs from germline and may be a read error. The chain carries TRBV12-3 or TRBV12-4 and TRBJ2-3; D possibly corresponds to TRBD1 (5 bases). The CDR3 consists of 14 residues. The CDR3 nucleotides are TGCACCAGCAGTCAGGGTTTGTCCACAGATACGCAGTATTTT. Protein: CTSSQGLSTDTQYF.

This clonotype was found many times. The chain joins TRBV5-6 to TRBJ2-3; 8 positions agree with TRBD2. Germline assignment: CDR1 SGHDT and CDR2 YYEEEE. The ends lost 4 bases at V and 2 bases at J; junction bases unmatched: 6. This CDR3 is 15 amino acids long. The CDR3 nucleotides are TGTGCCAGCAGCGCCGCTAGCGGGTACACAGATACGCAGTATTTT. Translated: CASSAASGYTDTQYF.

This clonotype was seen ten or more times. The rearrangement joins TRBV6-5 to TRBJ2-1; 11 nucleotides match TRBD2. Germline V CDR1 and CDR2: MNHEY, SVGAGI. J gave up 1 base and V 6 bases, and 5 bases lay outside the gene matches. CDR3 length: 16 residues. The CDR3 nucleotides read TGTGCCAGCAGACAGACTAGCGGGGCGTCCTACAATGAGCAGTTCTTC. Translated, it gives CASRQTSGASYNEQFF.

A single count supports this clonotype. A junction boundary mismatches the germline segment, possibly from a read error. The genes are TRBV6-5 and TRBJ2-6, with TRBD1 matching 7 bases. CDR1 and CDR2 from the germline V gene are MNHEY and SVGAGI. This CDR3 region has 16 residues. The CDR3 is CASRAGDRSGAIVQTF. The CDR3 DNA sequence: TGTGCTAGCAGGGCAGGGGACAGATCCGGGGCCATCGTCCAGACTTTC.

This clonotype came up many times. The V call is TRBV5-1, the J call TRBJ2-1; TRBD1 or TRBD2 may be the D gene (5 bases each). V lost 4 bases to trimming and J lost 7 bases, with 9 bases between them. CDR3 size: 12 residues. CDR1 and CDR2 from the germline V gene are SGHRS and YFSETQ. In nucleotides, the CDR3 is TGCGCCAGCAGCCTCAGGGAGAATGAGCAGTTCTTC. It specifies CASSLRENEQFF.

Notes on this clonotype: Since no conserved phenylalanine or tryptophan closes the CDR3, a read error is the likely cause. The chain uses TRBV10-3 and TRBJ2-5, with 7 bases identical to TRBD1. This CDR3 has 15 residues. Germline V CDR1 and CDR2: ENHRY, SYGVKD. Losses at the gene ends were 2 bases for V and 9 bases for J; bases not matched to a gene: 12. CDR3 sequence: CAISELDRGRRAQYL. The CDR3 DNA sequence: TGTGCCATCAGTGAGCTGGATAGGGGGCGTCGGGCCCAGTACTTA.

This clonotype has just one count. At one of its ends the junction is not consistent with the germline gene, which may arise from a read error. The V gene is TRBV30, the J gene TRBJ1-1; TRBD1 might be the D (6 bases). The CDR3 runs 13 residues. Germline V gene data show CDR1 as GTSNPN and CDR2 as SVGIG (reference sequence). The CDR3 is CAWRGGSYTGAIF. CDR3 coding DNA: TGTGCCTGGAGGGGGGGCTCGTACACTGGAGCTATCTTT.

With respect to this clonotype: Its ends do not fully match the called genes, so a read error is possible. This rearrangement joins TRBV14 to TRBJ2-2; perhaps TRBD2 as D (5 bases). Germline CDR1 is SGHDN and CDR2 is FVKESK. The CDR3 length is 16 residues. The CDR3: CTSSQSRAVNTGELFF. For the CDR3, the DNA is TGTACCAGCAGCCAATCGAGGGCGGTCAACACCGGGGAGCTGTTTTTT.

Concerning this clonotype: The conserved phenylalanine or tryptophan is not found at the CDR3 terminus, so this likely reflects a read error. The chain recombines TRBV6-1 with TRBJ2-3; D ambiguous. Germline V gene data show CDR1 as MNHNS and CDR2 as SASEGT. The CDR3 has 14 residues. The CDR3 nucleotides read TGTGCCAACAGTGAAGGGTCAGGCACAGATACGCAGTATTAT. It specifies CANSEGSGTDTQYY.

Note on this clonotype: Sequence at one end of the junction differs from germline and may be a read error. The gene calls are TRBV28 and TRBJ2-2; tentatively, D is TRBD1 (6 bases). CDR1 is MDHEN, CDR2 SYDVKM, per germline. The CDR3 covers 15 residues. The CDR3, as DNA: TGTGCCTGCAGTTTGGCGACAGGACTCACCGGGGAGCTGTTTTTT. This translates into CACSLATGLTGELFF.

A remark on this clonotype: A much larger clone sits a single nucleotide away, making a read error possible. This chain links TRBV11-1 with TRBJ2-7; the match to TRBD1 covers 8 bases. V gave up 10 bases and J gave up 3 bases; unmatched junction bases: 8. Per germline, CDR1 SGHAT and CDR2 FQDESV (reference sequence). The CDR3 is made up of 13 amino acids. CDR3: CANRGKRFYEQYF. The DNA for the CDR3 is TGTGCCAACAGGGGGAAGCGATTCTACGAGCAGTACTTC.

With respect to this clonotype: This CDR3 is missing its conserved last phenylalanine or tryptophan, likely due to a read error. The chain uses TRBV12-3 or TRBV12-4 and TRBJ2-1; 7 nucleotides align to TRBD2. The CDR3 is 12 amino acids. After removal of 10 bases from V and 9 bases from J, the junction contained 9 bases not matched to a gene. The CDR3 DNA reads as TGTGCCAACAGGCCTAGCGGCGGTGAGCAGTTCTCC. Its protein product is CANRPSGGEQFS.

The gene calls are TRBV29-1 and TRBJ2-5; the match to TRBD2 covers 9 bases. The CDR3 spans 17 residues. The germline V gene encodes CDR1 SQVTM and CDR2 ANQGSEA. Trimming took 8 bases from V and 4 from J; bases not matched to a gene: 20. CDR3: CSIVLFGGLAQRETQYF. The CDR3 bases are TGCAGCATTGTACTCTTCGGCGGACTAGCGCAACGAGAGACCCAGTACTTC.

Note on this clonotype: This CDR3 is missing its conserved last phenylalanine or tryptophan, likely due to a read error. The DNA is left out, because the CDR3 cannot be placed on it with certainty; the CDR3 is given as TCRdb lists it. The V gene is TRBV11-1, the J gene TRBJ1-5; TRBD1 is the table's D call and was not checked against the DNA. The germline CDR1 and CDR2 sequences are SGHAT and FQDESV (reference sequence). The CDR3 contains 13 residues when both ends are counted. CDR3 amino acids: CASSSGPDQPRHV.

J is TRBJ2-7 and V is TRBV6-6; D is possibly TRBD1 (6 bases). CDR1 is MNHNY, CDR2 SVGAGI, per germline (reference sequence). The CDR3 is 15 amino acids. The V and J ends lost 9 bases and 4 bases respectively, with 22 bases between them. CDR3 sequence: CARSGGHTGHYEQYF. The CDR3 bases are TGTGCCAGAAGTGGTGGTCACACAGGGCATTACGAGCAGTACTTC.

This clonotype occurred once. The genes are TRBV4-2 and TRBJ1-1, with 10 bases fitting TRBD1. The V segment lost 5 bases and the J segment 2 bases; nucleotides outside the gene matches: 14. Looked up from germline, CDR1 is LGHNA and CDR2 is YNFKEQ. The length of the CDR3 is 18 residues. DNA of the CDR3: TGTGCCAGCAGCACCCACCGGGACAGGGGAGTTTTCAACACTGAAGCTTTCTTT. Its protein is CASSTHRDRGVFNTEAFF.